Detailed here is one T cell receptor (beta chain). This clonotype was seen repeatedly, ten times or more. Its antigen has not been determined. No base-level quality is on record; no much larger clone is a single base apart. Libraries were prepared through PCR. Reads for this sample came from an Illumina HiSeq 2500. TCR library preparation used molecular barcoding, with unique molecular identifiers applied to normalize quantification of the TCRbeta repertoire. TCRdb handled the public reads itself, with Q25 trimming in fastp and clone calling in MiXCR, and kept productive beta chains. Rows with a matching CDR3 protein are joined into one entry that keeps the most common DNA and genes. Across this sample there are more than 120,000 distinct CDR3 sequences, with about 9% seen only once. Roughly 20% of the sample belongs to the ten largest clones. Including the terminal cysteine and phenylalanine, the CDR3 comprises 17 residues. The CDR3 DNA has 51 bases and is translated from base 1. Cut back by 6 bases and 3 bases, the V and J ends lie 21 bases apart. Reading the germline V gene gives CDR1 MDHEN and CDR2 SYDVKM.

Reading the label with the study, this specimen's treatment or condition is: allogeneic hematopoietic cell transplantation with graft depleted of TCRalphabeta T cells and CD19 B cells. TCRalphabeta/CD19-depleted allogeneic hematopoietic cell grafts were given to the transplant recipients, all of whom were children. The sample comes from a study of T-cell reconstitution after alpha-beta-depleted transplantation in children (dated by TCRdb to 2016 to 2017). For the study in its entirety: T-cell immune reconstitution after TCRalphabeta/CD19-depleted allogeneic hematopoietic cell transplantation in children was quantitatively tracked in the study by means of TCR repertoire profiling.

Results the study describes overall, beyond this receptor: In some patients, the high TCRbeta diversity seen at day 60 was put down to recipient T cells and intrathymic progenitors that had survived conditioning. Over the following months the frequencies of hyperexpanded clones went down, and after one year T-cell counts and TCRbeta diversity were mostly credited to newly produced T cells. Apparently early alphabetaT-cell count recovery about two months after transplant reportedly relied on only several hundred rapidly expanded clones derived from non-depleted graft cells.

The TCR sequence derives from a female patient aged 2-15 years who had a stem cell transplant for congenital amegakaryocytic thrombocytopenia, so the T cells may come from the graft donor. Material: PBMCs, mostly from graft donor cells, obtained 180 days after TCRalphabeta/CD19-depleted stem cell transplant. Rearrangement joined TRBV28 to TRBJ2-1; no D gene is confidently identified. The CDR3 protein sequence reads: CASRNSRVYPSYNEQFF. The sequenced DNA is TGTGCCAGCAGAAACAGTAGGGTTTACCCTAGCTACAATGAGCAGTTCTTC.